The entry that follows covers one T cell receptor beta chain sequence. The data belong to a study of T-cell reconstitution after alpha-beta-depleted transplantation in children. Preparation of the TCRbeta library used unique molecular identifiers. TCRdb processed the PCR reads anew with MiXCR; each CDR3 protein has one entry. Among roughly 500,000 distinct CDR3 sequences, about 17% were seen once, and the ten largest hold 2.5% to 4%. The CDR3 has 14 amino acids. The germline V gene encodes CDR1 SEHNR and CDR2 FQNEAQ (reference sequence). V dropped 5 bases and J dropped 4 bases, with 14 bases sitting between them.

The clonotype originates from a human donor who donated a stem cell graft to a child with acute lymphoblastic leukemia. The specimen was PBMCs from the stem cell graft donor, collected from the stem cell graft. This chain links TRBV7-9 with TRBJ1-2, with D perhaps matching TRBD1 (6 bases). The CDR3 is CASSASGGGYGYTF. The CDR3 DNA follows: TGTGCCAGCAGCGCCTCGGGGGGCGGCTATGGCTACACCTTC.